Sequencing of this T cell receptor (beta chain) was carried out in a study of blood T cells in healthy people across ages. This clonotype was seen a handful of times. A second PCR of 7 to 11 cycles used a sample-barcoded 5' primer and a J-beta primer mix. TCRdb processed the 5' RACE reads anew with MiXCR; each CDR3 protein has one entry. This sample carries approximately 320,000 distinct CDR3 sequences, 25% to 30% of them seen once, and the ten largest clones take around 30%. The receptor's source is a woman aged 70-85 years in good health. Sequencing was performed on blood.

The CDR3 coding sequence is TGTGCCAGCAGGGAACTAGCCAAAAACATTCAGTACTTC. It translates to CASRELAKNIQYF. The chain is built from TRBV28 and TRBJ2-4, with D unresolved. Germline CDR1 and CDR2: MDHEN and SYDVKM. V lost 6 bases, J lost 0 bases, and 6 bases lay in between. The CDR3 is 13 amino acids. Full variable domain (outside the CDR3, taken from reference TRBV28 and TRBJ2-4): DVKVTQSSRYLVKRTGEKVFLECVQDMDHENMFWYRQDPGLGLRLIYFSYDVKMKEKGDIPEGYSVSREKKERFSLILESASTNQTSMYLCASRELAKNIQYFGAGTRLSVL.